Included here is one T cell receptor beta chain sequence, with context. The data are from a study of CD8+CD57+ T cells in acquired aplastic anemia. Profiling of TCR beta VDJ combinations and CDR3 sequences used genomic DNA as template. Via MiXCR, TCRdb re-called the reads, giving one row per CDR3 protein. The table has about 160,000 distinct CDR3 sequences, roughly 40% seen once. Trimming removed 3 bases at V and 1 base at J, with 8 bases between. CDR1 is DFQATT, CDR2 SNEGSKA, per germline (reference sequence). The CDR3 is made up of 13 amino acids. This clonotype was obtained from a human donor in good health. The chain carries TRBV20-1 and TRBJ2-3; no clear D gene. Sequenced material: sorted CD4+, CD8+, or CD8+CD57+ T cells (not recorded which) from PBMCs. The CDR3: CSARGARTDTQYF. The CDR3, as DNA: TGCAGTGCTAGGGGTGCTCGCACAGATACGCAGTATTTT.